This paragraph reports one TCR beta chain. Its antigen is currently not known. Base qualities are not recorded, but no much larger clone differs from it by a single base. PBMCs were isolated by Ficoll-Paque density gradient centrifugation. This entry belongs to a study of T-cell memory formation after mild COVID-19 (dated by TCRdb to the early 2020s). Concerning the study at large: TCR sequence clusters from the two donors were found to be largely donor specific. The cohort was made up of two young adult volunteers, one female and one male, who were previously healthy. Longitudinal TCRalpha and TCRbeta repertoire sequencing tracked T-cell clones expanding and contracting after mild COVID-19 in two donors.

Here is what the overall study found, with its caveats: Some responding clones were found in pre-infection memory, which suggests that pre-existing cross-reactive memory T cells took part in the SARS-CoV-2 response. Contracting CD4+ clones were located mainly in the CM and EM memory subsets, whereas CD8+ clones were found to be enriched in EMRA. The second-wave clones that peaked on day 37 were not confirmed to be SARS-CoV-2 specific. The study covered only two mild cases, and larger cohorts including severe cases with pre-infection samples were considered necessary. From day 15 to 85, contracting clones showed balanced CD4/CD8 phenotypes, whereas a second wave of clones that expanded from day 15 to 37 leaned towards CD4+.

Sequencer: Illumina NovaSeq 6000. cDNA libraries for TCRalpha and TCRbeta were prepared by 5'RACE using constant-segment primers, with sample barcodes and unique molecular identifiers added. RNA was extracted from every sample with Trizol reagent. The libraries were amplified in two PCR steps, and the second step added a second sample barcode and Illumina TruSeq adapters. Sequencing of libraries was performed on an Illumina NovaSeq with 2 x 150 bp paired-end reads. The source study handled its data this way. With migec v1.2.7, reads were demultiplexed and then collapsed into UMI-guided consensus sequences. Using mixcr v2.1.11, UMI consensuses were aligned to TRA and TRB V and J templates and then assembled into clonotypes. Expanded or contracted clonotypes were those called significant by both edgeR and NoisET, with noise models trained on biological replicates. edgeR calls used a false discovery rate-adjusted p below 0.01 and a log2 fold-change threshold of 1. As an exploratory analysis of dynamics, max-normalized trajectories of the 1000 most abundant clonotypes were examined by PCA with hierarchical clustering. Each responding clone was given a CD4 or CD8 phenotype based on the CD4+ and CD8+ repertoires, which had been sequenced separately. TCRdb redid the processing of the public reads, applying fastp at Q25 and MiXCR, and retained in-frame beta chains. Each CDR3 protein gets just one entry, which takes the most common genes and DNA from the rows behind it. These V and J calls derive from TCRdb rather than the authors' analysis. For this sample there are about 440,000 distinct CDR3 sequences; 20% appear just once. Around 8.4% of the sample rests with the top ten.

The TCR originated in an adult woman who had mild COVID-19 (a few samples of this study predate the infection). The sample titles of this study are shuffled in the database, so cell type and time point are left out; the donor was told from shared clones. The sample taken for sequencing was PBMCs or a T cell subset sorted from them (not recorded which).

The nucleotide sequence reads as follows: TGTGCCAGCCGGGGGACTAGCGGGAGGGCCCGAAAGGCCGGGGAGCTGTTTTTT. It is translated as CASRGTSGRARKAGELFF. The chain couples TRBV2 to TRBJ2-2, and 16 junction bases match TRBD2. At the junction V is shortened by 8 bases and J by 6 bases; bases outside the gene matches: 12. Reading from cysteine to phenylalanine, the CDR3 counts 18 amino acids. The retained sequence is limited to the CDR3, 54 bases, with the frame set at the first base. The germline V gene supplies CDR1 SNHLY and CDR2 FYNNEI. When the CDR3 is completed using the reference TRBV2 and TRBJ2-2 genes on either side, the full variable domain is EPEVTQTPSHQVTQMGQEVILRCVPISNHLYFYWYRQILGQKVEFLVSFYNNEISEKSEIFDDQFSVERPDGSNFTLKIRSTKLEDSAMYFCASRGTSGRARKAGELFFGEGSRLTVL.